The present T cell receptor beta chain was sequenced within a study of blood T cell repertoires in COVID-19. CDR1 SEHNR and CDR2 FQNEAQ come from the germline V gene (reference sequence). CDR3 length equals 14 residues. Trimming shortened V by 5 bases and J by 9 bases, and 19 bases separated the two germline ends. Per the study methods: Counts of nucleated cells, estimated from reference gene primer amplification, were obtained. Profiling relied on immunoSEQ multiplex PCR, and the TCRdb table lists in-frame clones only, not all of them. The DNA gave D and trimming, while V, J and clone size come from that table. The sample has a few hundred thousand clones; about 90% are singletons.

The sample was PBMCs or T cells enriched from blood (not recorded which). The V and J genes are TRBV7-9 and TRBJ1-2; D is ambiguous. The TCR originated in a human donor in a cohort exposed to, infected with or recovered from COVID-19 (not recorded which). The donor label of this sample is uncertain. This CDR3 is CASSLGEAPGRYTF. Written as DNA, the CDR3 is TGTGCCAGCAGCCTTGGTGAGGCCCCCGGTCGCTACACCTTC. Looking up the rest from reference TRBV7-9 and TRBJ1-2 gives the full variable domain: DTGVSQNPRHKITKRGQNVTFRCDPISEHNRLYWYRQTLGQGPEFLTYFQNEAQLEKSRLLSDRFSAERPKGSFSTLEIQRTEQGDSAMYLCASSLGEAPGRYTFGSGTRLTVV.